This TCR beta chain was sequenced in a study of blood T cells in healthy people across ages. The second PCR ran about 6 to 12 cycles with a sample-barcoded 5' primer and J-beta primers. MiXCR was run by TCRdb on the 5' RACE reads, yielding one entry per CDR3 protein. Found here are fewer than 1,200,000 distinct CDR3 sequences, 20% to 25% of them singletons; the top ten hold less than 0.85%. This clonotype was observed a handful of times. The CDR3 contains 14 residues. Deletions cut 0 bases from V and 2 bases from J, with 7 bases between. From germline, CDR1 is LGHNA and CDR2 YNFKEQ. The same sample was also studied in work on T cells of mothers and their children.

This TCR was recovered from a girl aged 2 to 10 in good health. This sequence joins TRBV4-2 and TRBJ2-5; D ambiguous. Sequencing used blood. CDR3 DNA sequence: TGTGCCAGCAGCCAAGAACGCTTACAAGAGACCCAGTACTTC. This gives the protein CASSQERLQETQYF.